Listed below are T cell receptor beta chains from one sample, sequenced in a study of control samples from healthy donors and cancer patients. Assay: immunoSEQ multiplex PCR; the TCRdb copy retains only in-frame clones and omits some. The sample has under 150,000 clones, about 87% seen once. Sequenced material: blood. These receptors all stem from a man aged 35 to 55 in good health. CDR3s include the opening cysteine and the closing phenylalanine or tryptophan. A D gene is named only where the DNA matches it firmly. Clone size is stated in some rows and not others, as once, few, many or a class when expanded.

>NA|TRBJ1-1|TRBV14|NA
CATTPGGYTEAFF
TGTGCCACTACCCCAGGCGGATACACTGAAGCTTTCTTT
>NA|TRBJ1-2|TRBV7-9|NA
CASSLVTDDYGYTF
TGTGCCAGCAGCTTAGTTACCGACGACTATGGCTACACCTTC
>TRBD2|TRBJ2-2|TRBV2|NA
CASRLAGGSTGELFF
TGTGCCAGCAGACTAGCGGGGGGGAGCACCGGGGAGCTGTTTTTT
>NA|TRBJ2-7|TRBV6-6|NA
CASRRVMDEQYF
TGTGCCAGCCGTAGGGTTATGGACGAGCAGTACTTC
>NA|TRBJ1-6|TRBV23-1|few
CASFRGPIGDSPLHF
TGCGCCAGTTTCCGAGGACCTATCGGAGATTCACCCCTCCACTTT
>NA|TRBJ1-3|TRBV11-3|once
CASSSSFGNTIYF
TGTGCCAGCAGCTCCTCATTTGGAAACACCATATATTTT
>NA|TRBJ1-1|TRBV29-1|NA
CSVAGAMNTEAFF
TGCAGCGTTGCAGGGGCTATGAACACTGAAGCTTTCTTT
>TRBD1|TRBJ2-4|TRBV10-3|NA
CAISDDRAQYF
TGTGCCATCAGTGATGACAGGGCCCAGTACTTC
>TRBD1|TRBJ1-2|TRBV7-9|NA
CASSTNRGSYGYTF
TGTGCCAGCAGCACAAACAGGGGATCCTATGGCTACACCTTC
>TRBD2|TRBJ2-2|TRBV11-3|NA
CASSHSGGRTGELFF
TGTGCCAGCAGCCACAGCGGGGGGCGAACCGGGGAGCTGTTTTTT
>TRBD2|TRBJ2-3|TRBV29-1|NA
CSVRRGGTDTQYF
TGCAGCGTTCGACGGGGGGGGACAGATACGCAGTATTTT
>TRBD1|TRBJ1-1|TRBV18|NA
CASSPEGSGGSRNTEAFF
TGTGCCAGCTCACCCGAAGGTTCAGGGGGCAGTCGGAACACTGAAGCTTTCTTT
>NA|TRBJ1-1|TRBV4-1|NA
CASSQGLSVTEAFF
TGCGCCAGCAGCCAAGGTCTTTCAGTCACTGAAGCTTTCTTT
>NA|TRBJ2-1|TRBV7-9|NA
CASSPTAGAYEQFF
TGTGCCAGCAGCCCCACGGCAGGGGCTTATGAGCAGTTCTTC